This entry features one T cell receptor beta chain sequence. Its target is not known. One junction end does not reproduce the germline sequence, and a read error may be involved. Untouched CD4+ T cells were isolated by negative selection, averaging approximately 98% purity. This CDR3 region has 17 residues. Germline CDR1 and CDR2: SSHAT and FNYEAQ (reference sequence). This sample is drawn from a study of T cell repertoires and HLA-DP antigens. For pre-culture CD4+ samples, the target was 150,000 to 250,000 T cell genomes. Profiled with immunoSEQ multiplex PCR; TCRdb holds only in-frame clones, not every one. The sample contains over 100,000 clones, 85% to 95% of which appear only once.

This TCR came from a woman aged 18-29 years in good health and CMV-seronegative. The V gene is TRBV7-7, the J gene TRBJ2-1; 7 bases line up with TRBD2. Material: CD4+ T cells from PBMCs. CDR3 amino acids: CASSLDTGGSLYNEQFF. The CDR3 bases are TGTGCTAGCAGCTTAGATACGGGAGGCTCGCTCTACAATGAGCAGTTCTTC.